The present T cell receptor (beta chain) was sequenced within a study of T cells in Graves' hyperthyroidism and ophthalmopathy. Across the whole study: Peripheral blood was taken when the disease was first diagnosed, before any treatment began.

This CDR3 region has 13 residues. Germline CDR1 is LGHDT and CDR2 is YNNKEL (reference sequence). V gave up 1 base and J gave up 7 bases, with 10 bases separating them. Graves' hyperthyroidism qualified as stable when ophthalmopathy did not progress within 18 months. As concerns this clonotype: Its specificity is unknown.

From RNA transcripts, TCR beta CDR3 regions were amplified. Primed by the HTBI set, a first-round RT-PCR was run on the TCR CDR3. TCRdb used MiXCR to reprocess the multiplex PCR reads, holding one entry per CDR3 protein. Among approximately 220,000 distinct CDR3 sequences listed, about a sixth were seen once. General study results and limits: Blood also held most thyroid clonotypes expanded beyond 0.001. A model of 13 V-J pairs discriminated ophthalmopathy from stable hyperthyroidism.

Sequences were obtained from blood. The chain links TRBV3-1 to TRBJ2-5; D is uncertain. The source of this sequence is a man aged 35 to 55 with Graves' hyperthyroidism. Here the CDR3 DNA reads TGTGCCAGCAGCCAAGTGGGTTCCGGGACCCAGTACTTC. This codes for CASSQVGSGTQYF.